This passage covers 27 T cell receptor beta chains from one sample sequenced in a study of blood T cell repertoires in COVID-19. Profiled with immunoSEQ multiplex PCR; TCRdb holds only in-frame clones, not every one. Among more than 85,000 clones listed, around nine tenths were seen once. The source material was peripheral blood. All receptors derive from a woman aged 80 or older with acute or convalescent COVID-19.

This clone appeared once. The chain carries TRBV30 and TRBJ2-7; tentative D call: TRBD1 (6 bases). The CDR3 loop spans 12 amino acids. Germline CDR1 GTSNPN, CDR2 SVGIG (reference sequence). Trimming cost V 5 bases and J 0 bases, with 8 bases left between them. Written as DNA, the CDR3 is TGTGCCTGGGTACAGGGCTCCTACGAGCAGTACTTC. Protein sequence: CAWVQGSYEQYF.

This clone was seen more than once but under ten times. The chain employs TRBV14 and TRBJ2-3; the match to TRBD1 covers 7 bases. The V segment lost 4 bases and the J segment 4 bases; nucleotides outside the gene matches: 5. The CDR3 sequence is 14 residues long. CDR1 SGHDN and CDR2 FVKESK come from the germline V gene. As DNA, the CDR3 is TGTGCCAGCAGCCTATGGACAGGCGCAGATACGCAGTATTTT. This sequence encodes CASSLWTGADTQYF.

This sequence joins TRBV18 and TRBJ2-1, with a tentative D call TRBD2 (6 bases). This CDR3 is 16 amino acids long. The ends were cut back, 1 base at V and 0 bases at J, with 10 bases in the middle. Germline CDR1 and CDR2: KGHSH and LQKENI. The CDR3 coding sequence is TGTGCCAGCTCACCACGGGGGGTTAGCTCCTACAATGAGCAGTTCTTC. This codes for CASSPRGVSSYNEQFF.

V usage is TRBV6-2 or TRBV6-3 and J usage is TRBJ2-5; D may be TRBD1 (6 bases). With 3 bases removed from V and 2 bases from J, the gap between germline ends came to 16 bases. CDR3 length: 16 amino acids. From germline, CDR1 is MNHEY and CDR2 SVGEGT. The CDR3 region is CASSYGAGVGQETQYF. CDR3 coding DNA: TGTGCCAGCAGTTATGGAGCAGGGGTGGGTCAAGAGACCCAGTACTTC.

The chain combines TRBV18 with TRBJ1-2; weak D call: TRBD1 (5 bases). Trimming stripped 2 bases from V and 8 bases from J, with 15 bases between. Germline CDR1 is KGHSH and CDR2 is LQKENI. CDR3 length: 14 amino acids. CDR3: CASSPSEGPEGYTF. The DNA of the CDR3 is TGTGCCAGCTCACCATCGGAGGGGCCGGAGGGCTACACCTTC.

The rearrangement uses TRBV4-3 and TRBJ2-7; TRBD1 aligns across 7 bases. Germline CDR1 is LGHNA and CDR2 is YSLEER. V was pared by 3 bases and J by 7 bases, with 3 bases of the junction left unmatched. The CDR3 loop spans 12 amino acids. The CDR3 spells CASSHTGDEQYF. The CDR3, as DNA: TGCGCCAGCAGCCATACAGGGGATGAGCAGTACTTC.

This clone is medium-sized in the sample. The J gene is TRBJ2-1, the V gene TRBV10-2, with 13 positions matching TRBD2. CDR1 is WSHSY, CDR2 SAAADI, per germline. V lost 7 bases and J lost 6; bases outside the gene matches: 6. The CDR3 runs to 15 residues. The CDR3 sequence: CASNSLAGGINEQFF. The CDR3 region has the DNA TGCGCCAGCAACTCACTAGCGGGGGGGATCAATGAGCAGTTCTTC.

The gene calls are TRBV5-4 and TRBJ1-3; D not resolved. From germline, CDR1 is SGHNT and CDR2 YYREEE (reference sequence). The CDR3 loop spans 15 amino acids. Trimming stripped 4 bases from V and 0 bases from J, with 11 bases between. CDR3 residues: CASSEELASGNTIYF. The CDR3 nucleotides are TGTGCCAGCAGCGAGGAGTTGGCCTCTGGAAACACCATATATTTT.

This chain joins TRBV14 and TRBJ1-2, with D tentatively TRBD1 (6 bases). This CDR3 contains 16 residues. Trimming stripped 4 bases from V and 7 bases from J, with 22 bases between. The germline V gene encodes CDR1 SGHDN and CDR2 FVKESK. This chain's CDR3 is CASSPGLWTAGGGYTF. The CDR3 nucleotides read TGTGCCAGCAGCCCGGGTCTTTGGACAGCGGGAGGTGGCTACACCTTC.

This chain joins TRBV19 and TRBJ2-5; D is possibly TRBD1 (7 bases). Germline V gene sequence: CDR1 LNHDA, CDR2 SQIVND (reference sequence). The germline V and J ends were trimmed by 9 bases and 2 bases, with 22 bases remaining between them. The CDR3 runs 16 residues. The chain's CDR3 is CASRRQGGVGQETQYF. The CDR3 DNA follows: TGTGCCAGCCGGAGACAGGGAGGAGTGGGGCAAGAGACCCAGTACTTC.

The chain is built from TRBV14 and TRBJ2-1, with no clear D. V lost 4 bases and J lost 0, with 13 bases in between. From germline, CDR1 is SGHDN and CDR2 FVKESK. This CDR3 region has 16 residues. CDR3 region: CASSPQLGSSYNEQFF. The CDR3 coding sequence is TGTGCCAGCAGCCCCCAGCTAGGTAGCTCCTACAATGAGCAGTTCTTC.

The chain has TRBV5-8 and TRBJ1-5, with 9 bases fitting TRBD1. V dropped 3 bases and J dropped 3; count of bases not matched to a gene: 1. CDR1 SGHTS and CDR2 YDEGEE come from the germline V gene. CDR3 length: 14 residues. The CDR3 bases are TGTGCCAGCAGCTGGACAGGGGACAATCAGCCCCAGCATTTT. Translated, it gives CASSWTGDNQPQHF. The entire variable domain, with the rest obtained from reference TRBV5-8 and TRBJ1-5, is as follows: EAGVTQSPTHLIKTRGQQATLRCSPISGHTSVYWYQQALGLGLQFLLWYDEGEERNRGNFPPRFSGRQFPNYSSELNVNALELEDSALYLCASSWTGDNQPQHFGDGTRLSIL.

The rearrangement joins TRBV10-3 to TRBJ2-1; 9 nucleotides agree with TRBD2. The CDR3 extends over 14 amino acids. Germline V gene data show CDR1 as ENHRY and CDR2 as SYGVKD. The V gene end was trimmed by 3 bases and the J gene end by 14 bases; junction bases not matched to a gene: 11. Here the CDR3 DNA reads TGTGCCATCAGTGATGGAGAAGGGCGGGAGGGAAAGTTCTTC. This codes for CAISDGEGREGKFF.

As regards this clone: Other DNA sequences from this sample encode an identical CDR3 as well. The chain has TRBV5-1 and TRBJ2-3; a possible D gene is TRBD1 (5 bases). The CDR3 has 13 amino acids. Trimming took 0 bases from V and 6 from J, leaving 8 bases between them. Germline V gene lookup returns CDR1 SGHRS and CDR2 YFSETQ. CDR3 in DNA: TGCGCCAGCAGCTTGGAAGGGGTTGATACGCAGTATTTT. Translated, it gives CASSLEGVDTQYF. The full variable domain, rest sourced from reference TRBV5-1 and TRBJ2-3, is KAGVTQTPRYLIKTRGQQVTLSCSPISGHRSVSWYQQTPGQGLQFLFEYFSETQRNKGNFPGRFSGRQFSNSRSEMNVSTLELGDSALYLCASSLEGVDTQYFGPGTRLTVL.

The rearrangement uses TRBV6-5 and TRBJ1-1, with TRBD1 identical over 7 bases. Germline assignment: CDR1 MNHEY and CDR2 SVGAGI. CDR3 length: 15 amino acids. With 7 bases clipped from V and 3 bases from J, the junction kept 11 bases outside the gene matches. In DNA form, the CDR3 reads TGTGCCAGCACTCCGACAGGGCCGAAAGACACTGAAGCTTTCTTT. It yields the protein CASTPTGPKDTEAFF.

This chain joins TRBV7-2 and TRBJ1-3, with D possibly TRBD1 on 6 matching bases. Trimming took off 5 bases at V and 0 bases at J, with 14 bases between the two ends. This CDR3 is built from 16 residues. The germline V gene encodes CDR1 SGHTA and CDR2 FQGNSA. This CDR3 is CASSEWGPNSGNTIYF. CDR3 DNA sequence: TGTGCCAGCAGCGAATGGGGGCCGAACTCTGGAAACACCATATATTTT.

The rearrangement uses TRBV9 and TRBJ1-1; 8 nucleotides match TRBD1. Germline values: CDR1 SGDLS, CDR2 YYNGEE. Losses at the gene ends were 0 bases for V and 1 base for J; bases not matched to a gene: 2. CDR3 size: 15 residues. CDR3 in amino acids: CASSVAQGANTEAFF. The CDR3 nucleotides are TGTGCCAGCAGCGTAGCCCAGGGGGCGAACACTGAAGCTTTCTTT.

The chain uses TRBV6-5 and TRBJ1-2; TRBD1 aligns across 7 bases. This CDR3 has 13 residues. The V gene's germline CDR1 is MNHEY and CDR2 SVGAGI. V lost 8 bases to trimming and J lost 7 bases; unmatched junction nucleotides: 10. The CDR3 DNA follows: TGTGCCAGCGGCCCAGGGGGGCTCATTGGCTACACCTTC. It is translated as CASGPGGLIGYTF.

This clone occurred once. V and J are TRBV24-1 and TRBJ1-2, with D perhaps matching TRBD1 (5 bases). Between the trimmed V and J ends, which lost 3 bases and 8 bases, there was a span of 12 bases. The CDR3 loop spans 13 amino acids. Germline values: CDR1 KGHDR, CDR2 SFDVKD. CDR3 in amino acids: CATSDRGAEGYTF. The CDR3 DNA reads TGTGCCACCAGTGATAGGGGCGCGGAAGGCTACACCTTC.

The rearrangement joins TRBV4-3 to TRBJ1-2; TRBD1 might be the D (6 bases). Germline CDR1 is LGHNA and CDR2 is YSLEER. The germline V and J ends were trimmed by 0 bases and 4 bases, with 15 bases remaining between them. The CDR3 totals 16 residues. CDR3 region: CASSQESGVLSYGYTF. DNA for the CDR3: TGCGCCAGCAGCCAAGAATCAGGGGTCCTATCCTATGGCTACACCTTC.

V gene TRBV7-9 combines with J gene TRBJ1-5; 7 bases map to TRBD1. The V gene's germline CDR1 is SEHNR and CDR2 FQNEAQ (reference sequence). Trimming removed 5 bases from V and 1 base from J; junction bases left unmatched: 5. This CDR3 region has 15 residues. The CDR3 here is CASSRGQASNQPQHF. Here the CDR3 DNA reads TGTGCCAGCAGCCGAGGACAGGCGAGCAATCAGCCCCAGCATTTT.

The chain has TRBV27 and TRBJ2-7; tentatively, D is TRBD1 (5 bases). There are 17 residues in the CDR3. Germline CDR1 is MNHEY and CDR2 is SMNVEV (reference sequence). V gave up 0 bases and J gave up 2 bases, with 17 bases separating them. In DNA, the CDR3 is TGTGCCAGCAGTTTATCTGGGCTGACAGAAATCGCCTACGAGCAGTACTTC. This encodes CASSLSGLTEIAYEQYF.

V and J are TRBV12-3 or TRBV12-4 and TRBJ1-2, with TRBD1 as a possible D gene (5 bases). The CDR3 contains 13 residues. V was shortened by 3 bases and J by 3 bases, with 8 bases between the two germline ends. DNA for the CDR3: TGTGCCAGCAGTTTTACAGGACACTATGGCTACACCTTC. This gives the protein CASSFTGHYGYTF.

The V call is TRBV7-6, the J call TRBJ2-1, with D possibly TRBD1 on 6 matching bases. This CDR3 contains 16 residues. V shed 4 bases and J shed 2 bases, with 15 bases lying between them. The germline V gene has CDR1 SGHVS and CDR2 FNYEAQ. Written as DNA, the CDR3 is TGTGCCAGCAGCTCGCACCAGGGGAGCCCCTACAATGAGCAGTTCTTC. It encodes CASSSHQGSPYNEQFF.

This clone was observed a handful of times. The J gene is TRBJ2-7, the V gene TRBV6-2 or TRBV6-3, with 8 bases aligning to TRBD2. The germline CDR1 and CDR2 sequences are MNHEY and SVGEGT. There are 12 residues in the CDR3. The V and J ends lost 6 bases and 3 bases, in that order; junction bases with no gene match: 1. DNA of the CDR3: TGTGCCAGCAGCCGGGGGGGCTACGAGCAGTACTTC. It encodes CASSRGGYEQYF.

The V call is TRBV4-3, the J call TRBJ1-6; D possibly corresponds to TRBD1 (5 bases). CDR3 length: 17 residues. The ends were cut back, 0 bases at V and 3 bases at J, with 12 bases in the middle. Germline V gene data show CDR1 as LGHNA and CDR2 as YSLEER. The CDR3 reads CASSQDGGSIYNSPLHF. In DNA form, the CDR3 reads TGCGCCAGCAGCCAAGATGGGGGGTCAATCTATAATTCACCCCTCCACTTT.

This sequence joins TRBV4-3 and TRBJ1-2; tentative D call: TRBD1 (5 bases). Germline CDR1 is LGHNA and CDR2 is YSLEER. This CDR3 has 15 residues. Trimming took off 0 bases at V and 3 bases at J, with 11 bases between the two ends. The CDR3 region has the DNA TGCGCCAGCAGCCAAGACATCGGGGACTACTATGGCTACACCTTC. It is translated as CASSQDIGDYYGYTF.